These 24 T cell receptor beta chains were sequenced from one sample in a study of T cells expressing NK-cell markers. TCRdb reprocessed the 5' RACE reads, with one entry per CDR3 protein and no DNA. The sample has a few hundred thousand distinct CDR3 sequences. Source material: blood T cells: a sorted CD56 or NKG2C T cell subset, CD4+ or CD8+ T cells, or bulk PBMC T cells (not recorded which). These receptors originate from a man between 18 and 29 years old in good health.

The chain links TRBV12-3 or TRBV12-4 to TRBJ2-7; the TCRdb call, TRBD2, lacks DNA for checking. This CDR3 comprises 15 residues. The CDR3 spells CASSFSSGRFYEQYF.

The rearrangement uses TRBV20-1 and TRBJ1-1; TCRdb proposes TRBD1, but this gene call is untestable without DNA. Germline-derived CDR1 and CDR2 are DFQATT and SNEGSKA (reference sequence). This CDR3 is 13 amino acids long. CDR3 region: CSASRQGGSEAFF.

The J gene is TRBJ2-3, the V gene TRBV20-1. Germline V gene lookup returns CDR1 DFQATT and CDR2 SNEGSKA (reference sequence). The CDR3 spans 16 residues. CDR3 in amino acids: CSARDLLAAHTDTQYF.

The chain recombines TRBV7-2 with TRBJ1-5. CDR3 length equals 15 residues. CDR1 SGHTA and CDR2 FQGNSA come from the germline V gene. The CDR3 sequence is CASSLSPGANQPQHF. The full variable domain, in which reference TRBV7-2 and TRBJ1-5 provide the parts outside the CDR3, is GAGVSQSPSNKVTEKGKDVELRCDPISGHTALYWYRQSLGQGLEFLIYFQGNSAPDKSGLPSDRFSAERTGGSVSTLTIQRTQQEDSAVYLCASSLSPGANQPQHFGDGTRLSIL.

This chain joins TRBV4-1 and TRBJ1-3. There are 16 residues in the CDR3. The germline V gene encodes CDR1 MGHRA and CDR2 YSYEKL. CDR3 residues: CASSQRTASSGNTIYF.

The gene calls are TRBV18 and TRBJ2-5; TCRdb's D call of TRBD1 is untestable without DNA. CDR3 length equals 15 residues. From germline, CDR1 is KGHSH and CDR2 LQKENI. CDR3 region: CASSLRGGPQETQYF.

The chain's CDR3 is CASSLTGGAGEKLFF. The chain employs TRBV12-3 or TRBV12-4 and TRBJ1-4; TCRdb's assignment of TRBD1 cannot be checked, as there is no DNA. There are 15 residues in the CDR3.

The chain recombines TRBV19 with TRBJ2-1; as DNA is missing, the TRBD2 call by TCRdb cannot be tested. This CDR3 region has 15 residues. Germline V gene data show CDR1 as LNHDA and CDR2 as SQIVND (reference sequence). The CDR3 here is CASSWGTSAYNEQFF.

The chain joins TRBV6-5 to TRBJ2-1. There are 15 residues in the CDR3. From germline, CDR1 is MNHEY and CDR2 SVGAGI. CDR3 region: CASSYSLSLYNEQFF.

The chain links TRBV20-1 to TRBJ2-1; TCRdb's D gene call, TRBD2, goes unchecked for lack of DNA. Germline lookup yields CDR1 DFQATT and CDR2 SNEGSKA (reference sequence). The CDR3 runs 14 residues. The CDR3 sequence: CSAMGLVAYNEQFF.

CDR3 residues: CASSLSGFQETQYF. The chain is built from TRBV5-1 and TRBJ2-5; the D gene TCRdb calls, TRBD2, cannot be checked with no DNA. The CDR3 loop spans 14 amino acids. Looked up from germline, CDR1 is SGHRS and CDR2 is YFSETQ.

This rearrangement joins TRBV4-2 to TRBJ2-7. CDR3 length: 14 residues. In germline, CDR1 is LGHNA, CDR2 YNFKEQ. This chain's CDR3 is CASSQDPDSTEQYF.

V usage is TRBV20-1 and J usage is TRBJ2-4; TCRdb's D gene call, TRBD1, goes unchecked for lack of DNA. The CDR3 extends over 12 amino acids. CDR1 is DFQATT, CDR2 SNEGSKA, per germline (reference sequence). The CDR3 region is CSAKGTENIQYF.

The rearrangement links TRBV12-3 or TRBV12-4 to TRBJ2-3; TCRdb designates TRBD2, a call that cannot be tested without DNA. The CDR3 runs 16 residues. This chain's CDR3 is CASSLILAGNTDTQYF.

This chain uses TRBV18 with TRBJ1-1. The CDR3 length is 14 residues. Germline V lookup: CDR1 KGHSH, CDR2 LQKENI. The CDR3 loop reads CASSPELRNTEAFF.

The rearrangement joins TRBV7-9 to TRBJ2-7. This CDR3 is built from 14 residues. Looked up from germline, CDR1 is SEHNR and CDR2 is FQNEAQ (reference sequence). CDR3 in amino acids: CASSSTLSSYEQYF. Complete variable domain (other parts from reference TRBV7-9 and TRBJ2-7): DTGVSQNPRHKITKRGQNVTFRCDPISEHNRLYWYRQTLGQGPEFLTYFQNEAQLEKSRLLSDRFSAERPKGSFSTLEIQRTEQGDSAMYLCASSSTLSSYEQYFGPGTRLTVT.

The chain uses TRBV12-3 or TRBV12-4 and TRBJ1-1. The CDR3 is 14 residues long. The CDR3 protein is CASSLARGPSEAFF.

The V gene is TRBV12-3 or TRBV12-4, the J gene TRBJ2-5; as DNA is missing, the TRBD1 call by TCRdb cannot be tested. The CDR3 is 13 amino acids. CDR3 loop: CASRGGNQETQYF.

The J gene is TRBJ1-1, the V gene TRBV3-1. The CDR3 sequence is 15 residues long. Germline CDR1 reads LGHDT; CDR2 reads YNNKEL (reference sequence). The CDR3: CASSQDSAGNTEAFF.

The CDR3 spells CASSPYLSGANVLTF. J is TRBJ2-6 and V is TRBV6-1; no DNA is available, so the TRBD1 call from TCRdb remains unchecked. The germline V gene has CDR1 MNHNS and CDR2 SASEGT. The CDR3 has 15 residues.

The chain has TRBV7-2 and TRBJ2-5; TCRdb reports TRBD2, a call that lacks DNA to check it against. CDR3 size: 18 residues. Germline V gene sequence: CDR1 SGHTA, CDR2 FQGNSA. CDR3 region: CASSLAPFASGSSETQYF.

The chain recombines TRBV18 with TRBJ1-5; checking the TCRdb D call of TRBD1 is not possible without DNA. This CDR3 has 16 residues. In germline, CDR1 is KGHSH, CDR2 LQKENI. CDR3 in amino acids: CASSPQMTEHNQPQHF. The full variable domain, rest sourced from reference TRBV18 and TRBJ1-5, is NAGVMQNPRHLVRRRGQEARLRCSPMKGHSHVYWYRQLPEEGLKFMVYLQKENIIDESGMPKERFSAEFPKEGPSILRIQQVVRGDSAAYFCASSPQMTEHNQPQHFGDGTRLSIL.

The CDR3 protein is CASVLGGGISYEQYF. The chain has TRBV28 and TRBJ2-7; TCRdb selects TRBD2, and the lack of DNA leaves this call unchecked. The CDR3 runs 15 residues. The germline CDR1 and CDR2 sequences are MDHEN and SYDVKM.

The chain couples TRBV12-5 to TRBJ2-1; TCRdb's assignment of TRBD2 cannot be checked, as there is no DNA. Looked up from germline, CDR1 is LGHNT and CDR2 is FRNRAP. The CDR3 spans 18 residues. The CDR3 here is CASGLSPPGDPSYNEQFF.